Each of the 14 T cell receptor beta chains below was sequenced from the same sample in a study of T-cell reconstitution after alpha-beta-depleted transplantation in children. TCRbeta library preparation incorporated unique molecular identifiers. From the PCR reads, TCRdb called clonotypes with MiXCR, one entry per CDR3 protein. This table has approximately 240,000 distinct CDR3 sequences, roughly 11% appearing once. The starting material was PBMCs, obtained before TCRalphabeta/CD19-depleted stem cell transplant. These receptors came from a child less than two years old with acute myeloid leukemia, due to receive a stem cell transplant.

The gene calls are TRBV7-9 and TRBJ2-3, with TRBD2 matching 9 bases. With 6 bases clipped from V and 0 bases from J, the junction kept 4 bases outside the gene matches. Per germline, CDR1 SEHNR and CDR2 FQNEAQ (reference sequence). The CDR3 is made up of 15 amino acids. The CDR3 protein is CASRSSGVSTDTQYF. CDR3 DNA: TGTGCCAGCAGATCTAGCGGGGTGAGCACAGATACGCAGTATTTT.

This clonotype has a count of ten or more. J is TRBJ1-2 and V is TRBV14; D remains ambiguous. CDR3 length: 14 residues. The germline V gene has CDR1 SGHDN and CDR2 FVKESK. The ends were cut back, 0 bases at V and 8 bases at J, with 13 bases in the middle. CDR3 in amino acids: CASSQESGFGGYTF. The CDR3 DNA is TGTGCCAGCAGCCAAGAGTCGGGGTTCGGGGGCTACACCTTC.

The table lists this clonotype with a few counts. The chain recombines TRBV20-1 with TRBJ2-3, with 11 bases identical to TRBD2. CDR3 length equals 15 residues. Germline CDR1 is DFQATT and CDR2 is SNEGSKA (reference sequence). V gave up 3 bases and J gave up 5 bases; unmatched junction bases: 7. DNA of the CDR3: TGCAGTGCTAGCGATAGCGGGAGGGCCTTAGATACGCAGTATTTT. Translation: CSASDSGRALDTQYF.

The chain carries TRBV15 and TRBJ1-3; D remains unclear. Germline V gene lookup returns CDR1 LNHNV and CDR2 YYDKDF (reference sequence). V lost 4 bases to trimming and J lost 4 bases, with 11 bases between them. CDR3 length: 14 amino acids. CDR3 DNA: TGTGCCACCAGCAAGCCAGCGACGGGAAACACCATATATTTT. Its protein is CATSKPATGNTIYF.

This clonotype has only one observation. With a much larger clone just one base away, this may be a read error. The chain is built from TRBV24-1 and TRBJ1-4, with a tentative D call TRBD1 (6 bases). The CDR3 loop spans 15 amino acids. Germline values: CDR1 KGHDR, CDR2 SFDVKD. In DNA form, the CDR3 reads TGTTCCACCAGTGACCACAGACAGGATAATGAAAAACTGTTTTTT. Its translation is CSTSDHRQDNEKLFF.

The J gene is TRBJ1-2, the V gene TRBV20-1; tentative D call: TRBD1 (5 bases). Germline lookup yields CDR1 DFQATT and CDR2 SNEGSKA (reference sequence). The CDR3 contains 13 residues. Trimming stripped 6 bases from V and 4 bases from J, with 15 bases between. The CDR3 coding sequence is TGCAGTGCCCCGAAGGGGAATGGCTATGGCTACACCTTC. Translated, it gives CSAPKGNGYGYTF.

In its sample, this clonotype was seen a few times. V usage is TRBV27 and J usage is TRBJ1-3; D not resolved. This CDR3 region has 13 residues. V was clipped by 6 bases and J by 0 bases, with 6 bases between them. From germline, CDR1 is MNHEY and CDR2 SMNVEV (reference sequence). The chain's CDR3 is CASRPDSGNTIYF. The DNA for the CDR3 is TGTGCCAGCAGGCCCGACTCTGGAAACACCATATATTTT.

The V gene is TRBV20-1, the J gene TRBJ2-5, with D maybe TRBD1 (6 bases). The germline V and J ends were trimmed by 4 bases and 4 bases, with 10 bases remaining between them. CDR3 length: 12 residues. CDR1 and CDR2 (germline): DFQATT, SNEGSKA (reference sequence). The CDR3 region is CSATQGSETQYF. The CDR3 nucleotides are TGCAGTGCTACACAGGGTTCAGAGACCCAGTACTTC.

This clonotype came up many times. This CDR3 reads CASSLKVGEGTDTQYF. CDR3 coding DNA: TGCGCCAGCAGCTTGAAGGTTGGGGAGGGAACAGATACGCAGTATTTT. The chain recombines TRBV5-1 with TRBJ2-3; 7 bases agree with TRBD2. This CDR3 comprises 16 residues. V lost 1 base and J lost 3; bases outside the gene matches: 8. The V gene's germline CDR1 is SGHRS and CDR2 YFSETQ.

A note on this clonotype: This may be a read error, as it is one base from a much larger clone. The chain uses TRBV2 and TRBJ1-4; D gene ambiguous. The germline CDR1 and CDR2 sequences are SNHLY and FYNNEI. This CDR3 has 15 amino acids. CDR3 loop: CTSSAGLTAEEKLFF. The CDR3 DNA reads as TGTACCAGCAGTGCCGGACTGACGGCAGAGGAAAAACTGTTTTTT.

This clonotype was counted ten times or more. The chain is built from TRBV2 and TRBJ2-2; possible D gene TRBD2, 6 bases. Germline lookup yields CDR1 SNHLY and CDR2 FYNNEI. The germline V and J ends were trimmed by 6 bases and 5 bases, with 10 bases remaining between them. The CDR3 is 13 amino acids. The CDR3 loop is CASSGSWTGELFF. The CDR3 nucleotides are TGTGCCAGCAGCGGGAGTTGGACCGGGGAGCTGTTTTTT.

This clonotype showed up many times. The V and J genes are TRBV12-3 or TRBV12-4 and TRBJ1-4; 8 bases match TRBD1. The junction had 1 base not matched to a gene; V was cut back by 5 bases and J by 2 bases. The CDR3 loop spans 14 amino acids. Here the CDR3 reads CASSRQGTNEKLFF. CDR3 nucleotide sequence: TGTGCCAGCAGTAGACAGGGGACTAATGAAAAACTGTTTTTT.

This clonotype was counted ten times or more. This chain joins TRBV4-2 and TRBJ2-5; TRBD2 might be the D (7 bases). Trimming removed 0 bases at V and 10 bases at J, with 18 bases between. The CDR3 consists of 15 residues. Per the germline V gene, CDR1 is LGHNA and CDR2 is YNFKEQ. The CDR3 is CASSQDSRGPGDQYF. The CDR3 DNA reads TGTGCCAGCAGCCAAGATTCGCGGGGGCCGGGTGACCAGTACTTC.

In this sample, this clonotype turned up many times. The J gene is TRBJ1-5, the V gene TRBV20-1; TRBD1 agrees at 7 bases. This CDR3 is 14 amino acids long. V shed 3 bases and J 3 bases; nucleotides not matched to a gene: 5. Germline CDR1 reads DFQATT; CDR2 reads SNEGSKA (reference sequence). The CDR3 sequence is CSASRTGPNQPQHF. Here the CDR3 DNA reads TGCAGTGCTAGCCGGACAGGACCCAATCAGCCCCAGCATTTT.